The clone carrying this T cell receptor (beta chain) was counted many times. The sample is drawn from a study of identical twins. From the 5' RACE reads, TCRdb called clonotypes with MiXCR, one entry per CDR3 protein. The sample has 250,000 to 350,000 distinct CDR3 sequences, less than 9.5% seen once. V was shortened by 6 bases and J by 1 base, with 14 bases between the two germline ends. The CDR3 has 15 residues. Germline CDR1 SGHDN, CDR2 FVKESK. The same sample was also used in a study of yellow fever vaccine responses in identical twins.

The source material was CD8+ T cells sorted from blood. The chain links TRBV14 to TRBJ2-3; D is undetermined. The TCR comes from a woman under 30 in good health. The CDR3, as DNA: TGTGCCAGCAGTCCCCGCCGCCGGGGCACAGATACGCAGTATTTT. Protein sequence: CASSPRRRGTDTQYF.